This paragraph covers one T cell receptor (beta chain) sequence. Antigen specificity is unknown. The data belong to a study of PD-1 blockade in classical Hodgkin lymphoma. After autologous stem cell transplantation all patients relapsed, and prior brentuximab vedotin exposure differed between cohorts. TCRdb's table, derived via immunoSEQ multiplex PCR, lists solely in-frame clones and lacks some. This table has about 110,000 clones, roughly nine tenths appearing once. The V end was cut by 4 bases, the J end by 3 bases, with 12 bases between. CDR1 is GTSNPN and CDR2 is SVGIG in the germline V gene (reference sequence). The CDR3 runs 14 residues. Regarding the study as a whole: Newly diagnosed patients were reported to start with lower TCR diversity than healthy donors.

The chain uses TRBV30 and TRBJ2-2; no reliable D call. This sample comprised peripheral blood mononuclear cells (PBMCs), obtained before the second cycle of nivolumab. The receptor was isolated from a human donor with classical Hodgkin lymphoma. Written as DNA, the CDR3 is TGTGCCTGGATCCCTCTCGCGGACACCGGGGAGCTGTTTTTT. Translation gives CAWIPLADTGELFF.